This TCR beta chain was obtained from a study of OX40 agonist ivuxolimab in advanced cancers. Clones were sequenced by immunoSEQ multiplex PCR, and TCRdb holds only the in-frame ones, with some missing. The repertoire holds 39,000 or so clones, with roughly 89% as singletons. V was clipped by 4 bases and J by 4 bases, with 13 bases between them. This CDR3 region has 14 residues. Germline lookup yields CDR1 SEHNR and CDR2 FQNEAQ (reference sequence). Systemic immunosuppression or a history of autoimmune disease excluded patients. This receptor was obtained from an adult with an advanced solid tumor such as melanoma, head and neck, liver or kidney cancer. This specimen consisted of CD4+ or CD8+ T cells sorted from blood, obtained in a trial of the OX40 agonist ivuxolimab. The gene calls are TRBV7-9 and TRBJ1-2, with TRBD1 as a possible D gene (6 bases). CDR3 sequence: CASSSPPGAYGYTF. The DNA of the CDR3 is TGTGCCAGCAGCTCCCCACCAGGGGCCTATGGCTACACCTTC.